The TCR beta chain described here comes from a study of blood T cells in healthy people across ages. Study summary: Every two T cells gave about one barcoded beta molecule via template switching. General study points: Aged donors had fewer naive CD4+ cells and lower diversity than long-lived donors.

With a J-beta primer mix and a sample-barcoded 5' primer, a second PCR ran roughly 7 to 11 cycles. TCRdb called the 5' RACE reads again in MiXCR, with one record for every CDR3 protein. The table shows approximately 800,000 distinct CDR3 sequences, with roughly 40% occurring only once. Peripheral blood samples of 9 to 10 milliliters were drawn from each donor. Regarding this clonotype: What it recognizes is unknown.

Losses at the gene ends were 4 bases for V and 6 bases for J; bases not matched to a gene: 5. The CDR3 runs to 13 residues. CDR1 and CDR2 from the germline V gene are LGHNA and YSLEER. Material for sequencing was blood. The gene calls are TRBV4-3 and TRBJ1-1; 7 bases line up with TRBD1. The TCR sequence derives from a man younger than 30 in good health. In nucleotides, the CDR3 is TGCGCCAGCAGCCCCGACAGGGAGGCTGAAGCTTTCTTT. Translated: CASSPDREAEAFF.